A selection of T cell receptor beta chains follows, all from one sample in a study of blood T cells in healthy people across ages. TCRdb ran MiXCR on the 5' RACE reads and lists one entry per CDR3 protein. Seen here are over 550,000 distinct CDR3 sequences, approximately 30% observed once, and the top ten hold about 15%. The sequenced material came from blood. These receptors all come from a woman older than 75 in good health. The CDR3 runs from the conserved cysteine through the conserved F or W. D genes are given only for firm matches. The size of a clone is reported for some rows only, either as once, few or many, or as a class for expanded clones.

CDR3 protein: CASTQNTISAGELFF; CDR3 DNA: TGTGCCAGCACCCAGAACACGATATCCGCCGGGGAGCTGTTTTTT; D gene: -; J gene: TRBJ2-2; V gene: TRBV5-5; clone size: many
CDR3 protein: CASSLARGSGQETQYF; CDR3 DNA: TGCGCCAGCAGCTTGGCTAGGGGGTCGGGGCAAGAGACCCAGTACTTC; D gene: -; J gene: TRBJ2-5; V gene: TRBV5-1; clone size: many
CDR3 protein: CASSAGWSTDTQYF; CDR3 DNA: TGTGCCAGCAGCGCAGGATGGAGCACAGATACGCAGTATTTT; D gene: -; J gene: TRBJ2-3; V gene: TRBV9; clone size: few
CDR3 protein: CASSLEGSVIYNEQVF; CDR3 DNA: TGTGCTAGCAGCTTAGAAGGTTCGGTAATATACAATGAGCAGGTCTTC; D gene: -; J gene: TRBJ2-1; V gene: TRBV7-2; clone size: -
CDR3 protein: CSATQGSSYNEQFF; CDR3 DNA: TGCAGTGCTACACAGGGGAGCTCCTACAATGAGCAGTTCTTC; D gene: TRBD1; J gene: TRBJ2-1; V gene: TRBV20-1; clone size: -
CDR3 protein: CSAKETTQLTQYF; CDR3 DNA: TGCAGTGCTAAGGAGACCACCCAACTGACCCAGTACTTC; D gene: -; J gene: TRBJ2-5; V gene: TRBV20-1; clone size: -
CDR3 protein: CASTRPGPSSYNEQFF; CDR3 DNA: TGTGCCAGCACTAGACCGGGACCCAGCTCCTACAATGAGCAGTTCTTC; D gene: -; J gene: TRBJ2-1; V gene: TRBV27; clone size: many
CDR3 protein: CAWTPSQMDTEAFF; CDR3 DNA: TGTGCCTGGACCCCATCGCAAATGGACACTGAAGCTTTCTTT; D gene: -; J gene: TRBJ1-1; V gene: TRBV30; clone size: -
CDR3 protein: CASSPRTSGGFTDAEYF; CDR3 DNA: TGTGCCAGCAGTCCACGGACTAGCGGGGGATTCACAGATGCGGAGTATTTT; D gene: TRBD2; J gene: TRBJ2-3; V gene: TRBV12-3/TRBV12-4; clone size: -
CDR3 protein: CASSYSGGGVYNEQFF; CDR3 DNA: TGTGCCAGCAGTTACAGTGGCGGGGGGGTTTACAATGAGCAGTTCTTC; D gene: TRBD2; J gene: TRBJ2-1; V gene: TRBV6-2/TRBV6-3; clone size: -
CDR3 protein: CASSRAGRDYEQYF; CDR3 DNA: TGTGCCAGCAGCAGGGCAGGCCGGGATTACGAGCAGTACTTC; D gene: -; J gene: TRBJ2-7; V gene: TRBV5-5; clone size: many
CDR3 protein: CASSSGLAGGTYNEQFF; CDR3 DNA: TGTGCCAGCAGCTCAGGACTAGCGGGGGGGACCTACAATGAGCAGTTCTTC; D gene: TRBD2; J gene: TRBJ2-1; V gene: TRBV9; clone size: many
CDR3 protein: CASSRSTGENEKRFF; CDR3 DNA: TGTGCCAGCAGCCGTTCCACAGGGGAAAATGAAAAACGGTTTTTT; D gene: TRBD1; J gene: TRBJ1-4; V gene: TRBV5-6; clone size: few
CDR3 protein: CASSPSGGSYNEQFF; CDR3 DNA: TGCGCCAGCAGCCCTAGCGGGGGGAGCTACAATGAGCAGTTCTTC; D gene: TRBD2; J gene: TRBJ2-1; V gene: TRBV5-1; clone size: many
CDR3 protein: CASSLLTGFTDTQYF; CDR3 DNA: TGTGCCAGCAGCTTATTGACAGGGTTCACAGATACGCAGTATTTT; D gene: TRBD1; J gene: TRBJ2-3; V gene: TRBV7-3; clone size: many
CDR3 protein: CASSQDRIMGNIQYF; CDR3 DNA: TGTGCCAGCAGCCAAGATAGAATTATGGGGAACATTCAGTACTTC; D gene: -; J gene: TRBJ2-4; V gene: TRBV3-1; clone size: -
CDR3 protein: CASSDSQGSDTQYF; CDR3 DNA: TGTGCCAGCAGTGACTCGCAGGGTTCAGATACGCAGTATTTT; D gene: -; J gene: TRBJ2-3; V gene: TRBV6-4; clone size: many
CDR3 protein: CASSTISGISYNEQFF; CDR3 DNA: TGTGCCAGCAGCACAATTAGCGGGATCTCCTACAATGAGCAGTTCTTC; D gene: TRBD2; J gene: TRBJ2-1; V gene: TRBV5-5; clone size: many
CDR3 protein: CASSRTSGNCEQYF; CDR3 DNA: TGCGCCAGCAGCCGGACTAGCGGGAACTGCGAGCAGTACTTC; D gene: TRBD2; J gene: TRBJ2-7; V gene: TRBV5-1; clone size: -
CDR3 protein: CASSEIGPSGANVLTF; CDR3 DNA: TGTGCCAGCAGTGAAATAGGGCCCTCTGGGGCCAACGTCCTGACTTTC; D gene: -; J gene: TRBJ2-6; V gene: TRBV2; clone size: -
CDR3 protein: CAWSSLVPNTEAFF; CDR3 DNA: TGTGCCTGGAGTTCTCTGGTACCTAACACTGAAGCTTTCTTT; D gene: -; J gene: TRBJ1-1; V gene: TRBV30; clone size: many
CDR3 protein: CASSQGVSYEQYF; CDR3 DNA: TGCGCCAGCAGCCAAGGTGTCTCCTACGAGCAGTACTTC; D gene: -; J gene: TRBJ2-7; V gene: TRBV4-1; clone size: many
CDR3 protein: CASKSGTYNEQFF; CDR3 DNA: TGTGCCAGCAAGAGCGGAACGTACAATGAGCAGTTCTTC; D gene: -; J gene: TRBJ2-1; V gene: TRBV12-3/TRBV12-4; clone size: -
CDR3 protein: CASSDDLGASQPQHF; CDR3 DNA: TGTGCCAGCAGTGATGATCTGGGGGCTAGTCAGCCCCAGCATTTT; D gene: -; J gene: TRBJ1-5; V gene: TRBV2; clone size: -
CDR3 protein: CASSEPGLANEQFF; CDR3 DNA: TGTGCCAGCAGTGAACCGGGACTAGCCAATGAGCAGTTCTTC; D gene: TRBD2; J gene: TRBJ2-1; V gene: TRBV6-1; clone size: many
CDR3 protein: CASSQDRVGGYTF; CDR3 DNA: TGTGCCAGCAGCCAGGACAGGGTTGGGGGCTACACCTTC; D gene: TRBD1; J gene: TRBJ1-2; V gene: TRBV6-5; clone size: many
CDR3 protein: CAIRSSGGAIETQFF; CDR3 DNA: TGTGCCATCAGGTCTAGCGGGGGGGCTATAGAGACCCAGTTCTTC; D gene: TRBD2; J gene: TRBJ2-1; V gene: TRBV10-3; clone size: once
CDR3 protein: CASSLQVSSYNEQFF; CDR3 DNA: TGCGCCAGCAGCCTGCAGGTCAGCTCCTACAATGAGCAGTTCTTC; D gene: -; J gene: TRBJ2-1; V gene: TRBV5-1; clone size: many
CDR3 protein: CSARDRRTETQYF; CDR3 DNA: TGCAGTGCTAGAGATCGGCGGACGGAGACCCAGTACTTC; D gene: -; J gene: TRBJ2-5; V gene: TRBV20-1; clone size: many
CDR3 protein: CASSYMEGSTDTQYF; CDR3 DNA: TGTGCCAGCAGTTACATGGAGGGATCCACAGATACGCAGTATTTT; D gene: -; J gene: TRBJ2-3; V gene: TRBV6-5; clone size: -
CDR3 protein: CSARDYPGGKNEQYF; CDR3 DNA: TGCAGTGCTAGAGATTATCCGGGGGGTAAGAACGAGCAGTACTTC; D gene: TRBD2; J gene: TRBJ2-7; V gene: TRBV20-1; clone size: many
CDR3 protein: CASSLSDGEYVQQYF; CDR3 DNA: TGTGCCAGCAGCTTATCGGACGGGGAGTACGTACAGCAGTACTTC; D gene: -; J gene: TRBJ2-7; V gene: TRBV7-7; clone size: many
CDR3 protein: CATQPGSSNQPQHF; CDR3 DNA: TGTGCCACACAACCAGGTTCGAGCAATCAGCCCCAGCATTTT; D gene: -; J gene: TRBJ1-5; V gene: TRBV10-3; clone size: -
CDR3 protein: CASSLHDPNKYGYTF; CDR3 DNA: TGTGCCAGCAGCTTACACGACCCGAACAAGTATGGCTACACCTTC; D gene: -; J gene: TRBJ1-2; V gene: TRBV7-9; clone size: many
CDR3 protein: CASSRQGPKLNEQFF; CDR3 DNA: TGTGCCAGCAGCCGCCAGGGACCGAAACTCAATGAGCAGTTCTTC; D gene: -; J gene: TRBJ2-1; V gene: TRBV7-2; clone size: many
CDR3 protein: CASSRSGEASKRSQETQYF; CDR3 DNA: TGTGCCAGCAGCCGTAGCGGGGAGGCCAGCAAGAGATCTCAAGAGACCCAGTACTTC; D gene: TRBD2; J gene: TRBJ2-5; V gene: TRBV7-9; clone size: -
CDR3 protein: CASRRQGEYNEQFF; CDR3 DNA: TGTGCCAGCAGGAGACAGGGAGAGTACAATGAGCAGTTCTTC; D gene: TRBD1; J gene: TRBJ2-1; V gene: TRBV12-3/TRBV12-4; clone size: -
CDR3 protein: CASSQQTGAFYEQYF; CDR3 DNA: TGCGCCAGCAGCCAACAGACAGGGGCCTTTTACGAGCAGTACTTC; D gene: TRBD1; J gene: TRBJ2-7; V gene: TRBV4-3; clone size: many
CDR3 protein: CASSLFLVGPNTEAFF; CDR3 DNA: TGTGCCAGCAGCTTATTTTTAGTGGGCCCGAACACTGAAGCTTTCTTT; D gene: -; J gene: TRBJ1-1; V gene: TRBV7-8; clone size: once
CDR3 protein: CASSGRGGGSLEAFF; CDR3 DNA: TGTGCCAGCAGCGGCCGGGGGGGCGGATCTTTAGAAGCTTTCTTT; D gene: -; J gene: TRBJ1-1; V gene: TRBV6-1; clone size: -
CDR3 protein: CASTGGAGTEAFF; CDR3 DNA: TGTGCCAGCACAGGCGGGGCAGGCACTGAAGCTTTCTTT; D gene: -; J gene: TRBJ1-1; V gene: TRBV27; clone size: few
CDR3 protein: CASSLAVSTSGKQFF; CDR3 DNA: TGCGCCAGCAGCTTGGCCGTTTCGACTAGCGGTAAGCAGTTCTTC; D gene: TRBD2; J gene: TRBJ2-1; V gene: TRBV5-1; clone size: many
CDR3 protein: CSASLQGAGYGYTF; CDR3 DNA: TGCAGTGCATCCTTACAGGGGGCGGGTTATGGCTACACCTTC; D gene: TRBD1; J gene: TRBJ1-2; V gene: TRBV20-1; clone size: many
CDR3 protein: CSGRGILADTQYF; CDR3 DNA: TGCAGTGGAAGGGGGATTTTGGCAGATACGCAGTATTTT; D gene: -; J gene: TRBJ2-3; V gene: TRBV20-1; clone size: -
CDR3 protein: CASSWGHGSEQYF; CDR3 DNA: TGCGCCAGCAGCTGGGGACATGGCTCGGAGCAGTACTTC; D gene: -; J gene: TRBJ2-7; V gene: TRBV5-1; clone size: -
CDR3 protein: CASSLNTGTGANVLTF; CDR3 DNA: TGTGCCAGCAGCTTAAATACAGGGACGGGGGCCAACGTCCTGACTTTC; D gene: -; J gene: TRBJ2-6; V gene: TRBV7-3; clone size: -
CDR3 protein: CASSLTARIENTEAFF; CDR3 DNA: TGTGCCAGCAGCTTGACAGCCCGCATTGAGAACACTGAAGCTTTCTTT; D gene: -; J gene: TRBJ1-1; V gene: TRBV5-5; clone size: many
CDR3 protein: CASSQDGRNEQYF; CDR3 DNA: TGCGCCAGCAGCCAAGATGGGAGGAACGAGCAGTACTTC; D gene: -; J gene: TRBJ2-7; V gene: TRBV4-3; clone size: many
CDR3 protein: CSVERGLAGAMPNERYF; CDR3 DNA: TGCAGCGTTGAAAGGGGACTAGCGGGGGCAATGCCAAATGAGCGGTACTTC; D gene: TRBD2; J gene: TRBJ2-5; V gene: TRBV29-1; clone size: -
CDR3 protein: CASSQGTSGRGAYEQYF; CDR3 DNA: TGTGCCAGCAGCCAAGGGACTAGCGGGAGAGGGGCCTACGAGCAGTACTTC; D gene: TRBD2; J gene: TRBJ2-7; V gene: TRBV7-2; clone size: -
CDR3 protein: CASSQECSGTGRNEQFF; CDR3 DNA: TGTGCCAGCAGCCAAGAGTGTTCCGGGACAGGGCGCAATGAGCAGTTCTTC; D gene: TRBD1; J gene: TRBJ2-1; V gene: TRBV3-1; clone size: -
CDR3 protein: CASRTAGGGRYNEQFF; CDR3 DNA: TGTGCCAGCAGAACGGCTGGGGGGGGCCGATACAATGAGCAGTTCTTC; D gene: -; J gene: TRBJ2-1; V gene: TRBV6-2/TRBV6-3; clone size: many
CDR3 protein: CSARDGKGRLTDTQYF; CDR3 DNA: TGCAGTGCTAGAGATGGGAAGGGGCGCTTAACAGATACGCAGTATTTT; D gene: -; J gene: TRBJ2-3; V gene: TRBV20-1; clone size: many
CDR3 protein: CSARLWGLNEKLFF; CDR3 DNA: TGCAGTGCTAGACTCTGGGGGCTTAATGAAAAACTGTTTTTT; D gene: -; J gene: TRBJ1-4; V gene: TRBV20-1; clone size: few
CDR3 protein: CASSLFEKLFF; CDR3 DNA: TGTGCCAGCAGTCTTTTCGAAAAACTGTTTTTT; D gene: -; J gene: TRBJ1-4; V gene: TRBV7-9; clone size: -
CDR3 protein: CASSLSNTEAFF; CDR3 DNA: TGTGCCAGCAGTTTGTCGAACACTGAAGCTTTCTTT; D gene: -; J gene: TRBJ1-1; V gene: TRBV28; clone size: -